Following are 6 T cell receptor beta chains from one sample sequenced in a study of radiotherapy plus CTLA-4 blockade in lung cancer. TCRdb's table, derived via immunoSEQ multiplex PCR, lists solely in-frame clones and lacks some. The data show around 110,000 clones, over 65% seen once. Here the sequenced sample was peripheral blood, taken from a patient treated with radiotherapy plus ipilimumab. These receptors were obtained from a human donor with non-small cell lung cancer that progressed on radiotherapy plus ipilimumab. Some clones in this sample may be carry-over from other donors' samples.

There are a few counts of this clone. V usage is TRBV7-3 and J usage is TRBJ1-2; the match to TRBD1 covers 8 bases. The V gene end was trimmed by 5 bases and the J gene end by 4 bases; junction bases not matched to a gene: 9. Germline loops: CDR1 SGHTA, CDR2 FQGTGA. The CDR3 sequence is 15 residues long. The CDR3 loop reads CASSQGPGGSYGYTF. CDR3 in DNA: TGTGCCAGCAGCCAAGGGCCAGGGGGCTCCTATGGCTACACCTTC.

The sample holds a few counts of this clone. The chain combines TRBV25-1 with TRBJ1-4; 7 nucleotides line up with TRBD1. This CDR3 spans 16 amino acids. Germline CDR1 reads MGHDK; CDR2 reads SYGVNS. V trimming: 3 bases; J trimming: 10 bases; junction bases outside the gene matches: 14. In DNA form, the CDR3 reads TGTGCCAGCAGTGACGCGACAGGGAGAAGTTACGGAAAACTGTTTTTT. It translates to CASSDATGRSYGKLFF. Based on the CDR3 plus reference TRBV25-1 and TRBJ1-4, the full variable domain is EADIYQTPRYLVIGTGKKITLECSQTMGHDKMYWYQQDPGMELHLIHYSYGVNSTEKGDLSSESTVSRIRTEHFPLTLESARPSHTSQYLCASSDATGRSYGKLFFGSGTQLSVL.

The chain recombines TRBV5-1 with TRBJ1-1; D gene ambiguous. Trimming removed 4 bases from V and 1 base from J, with 11 bases in between. Germline V CDR1 and CDR2: SGHRS, YFSETQ. The CDR3 consists of 14 residues. Written as DNA, the CDR3 is TGCGCCAGCAGCCAGACGGCTGCGAACACTGAAGCTTTCTTT. This codes for CASSQTAANTEAFF. Full variable domain (missing parts from reference TRBV5-1 and TRBJ1-1): KAGVTQTPRYLIKTRGQQVTLSCSPISGHRSVSWYQQTPGQGLQFLFEYFSETQRNKGNFPGRFSGRQFSNSRSEMNVSTLELGDSALYLCASSQTAANTEAFFGQGTRLTVV.

V gene TRBV18 combines with J gene TRBJ1-4; 10 nucleotides match TRBD1. The CDR3 extends over 18 amino acids. The V gene's germline CDR1 is KGHSH and CDR2 LQKENI. The junction had 12 bases not matched to a gene; V was cut back by 1 base and J by 7 bases. CDR3 in amino acids: CASSPLIGGTGAPEKLFF. CDR3 nucleotides: TGTGCCAGCTCACCACTCATCGGCGGGACAGGGGCCCCTGAAAAACTGTTTTTT.

V and J are TRBV27 and TRBJ2-3; TRBD2 aligns across 7 bases. V dropped 0 bases and J dropped 7; count of bases not matched to a gene: 7. The CDR3 has 15 residues. Germline V gene sequence: CDR1 MNHEY, CDR2 SMNVEV (reference sequence). CDR3 protein: CASSLSGGELNTQYF. As DNA, the CDR3 is TGTGCCAGCAGTTTATCTGGGGGGGAGTTAAATACGCAGTATTTT.

The V call is TRBV5-6, the J call TRBJ1-2, with 11 bases matching TRBD1. CDR3 length: 13 residues. With 6 bases clipped from V and 6 bases from J, the junction kept 4 bases outside the gene matches. Per germline, CDR1 SGHDT and CDR2 YYEEEE. The CDR3 loop reads CASIGQGAHGYTF. DNA for the CDR3: TGTGCCAGCATCGGACAGGGGGCTCATGGCTACACCTTC.